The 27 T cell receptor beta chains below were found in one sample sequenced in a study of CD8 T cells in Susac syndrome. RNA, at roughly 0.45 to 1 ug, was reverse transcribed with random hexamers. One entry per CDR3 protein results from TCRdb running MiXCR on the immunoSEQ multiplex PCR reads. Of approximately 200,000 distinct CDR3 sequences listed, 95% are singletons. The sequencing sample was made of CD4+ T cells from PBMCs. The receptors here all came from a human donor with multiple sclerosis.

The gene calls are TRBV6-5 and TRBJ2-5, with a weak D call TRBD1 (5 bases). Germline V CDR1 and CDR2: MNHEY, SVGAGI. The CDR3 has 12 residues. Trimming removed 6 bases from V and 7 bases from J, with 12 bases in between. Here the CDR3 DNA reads TGTGCCAGCAGCCTACCCCAGGGGACCCAGTACTTC. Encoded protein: CASSLPQGTQYF.

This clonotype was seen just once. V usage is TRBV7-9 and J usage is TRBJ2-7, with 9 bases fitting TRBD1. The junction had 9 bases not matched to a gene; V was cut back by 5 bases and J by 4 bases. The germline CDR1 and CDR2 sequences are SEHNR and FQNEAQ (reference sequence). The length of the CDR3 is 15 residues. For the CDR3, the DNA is TGTGCCAGCAGCCTACTACAGGGGGCAAGGTACGAGCAGTACTTC. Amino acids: CASSLLQGARYEQYF. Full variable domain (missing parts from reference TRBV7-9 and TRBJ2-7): DTGVSQNPRHKITKRGQNVTFRCDPISEHNRLYWYRQTLGQGPEFLTYFQNEAQLEKSRLLSDRFSAERPKGSFSTLEIQRTEQGDSAMYLCASSLLQGARYEQYFGPGTRLTVT.

DNA of the CDR3: TGTGCCAGCAGCCCTAACTATGGCTACACCTTC. It yields the protein CASSPNYGYTF. This chain links TRBV12-3 or TRBV12-4 with TRBJ1-2; unclear D gene. V lost 6 bases and J lost 0, with 2 bases in between. CDR3 size: 11 residues.

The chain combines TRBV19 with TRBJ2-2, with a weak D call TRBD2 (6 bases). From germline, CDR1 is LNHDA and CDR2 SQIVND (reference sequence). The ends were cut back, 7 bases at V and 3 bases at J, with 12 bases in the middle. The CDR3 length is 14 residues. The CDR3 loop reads CASTPGLYTGELFF. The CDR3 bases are TGTGCCAGTACCCCGGGACTTTACACCGGGGAGCTGTTTTTT.

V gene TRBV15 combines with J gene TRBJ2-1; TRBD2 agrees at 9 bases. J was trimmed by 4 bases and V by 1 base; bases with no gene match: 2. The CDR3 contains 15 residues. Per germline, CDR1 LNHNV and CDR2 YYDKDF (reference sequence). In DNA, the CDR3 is TGTGCCACCAGCAGAGCTAGCGGGGCGTACAATGAGCAGTTCTTC. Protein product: CATSRASGAYNEQFF.

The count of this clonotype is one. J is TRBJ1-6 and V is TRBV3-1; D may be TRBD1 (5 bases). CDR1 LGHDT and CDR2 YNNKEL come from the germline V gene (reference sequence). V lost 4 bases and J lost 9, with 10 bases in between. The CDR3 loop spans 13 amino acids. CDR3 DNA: TGTGCCAGCAGCCCCAGGGCGGGTTCACCCCTCCACTTT. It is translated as CASSPRAGSPLHF.

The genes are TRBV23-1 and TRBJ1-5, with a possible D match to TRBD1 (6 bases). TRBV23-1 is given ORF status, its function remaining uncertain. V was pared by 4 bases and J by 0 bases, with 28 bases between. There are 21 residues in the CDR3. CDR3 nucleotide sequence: TGCGCCAGCAGTCGTGCCGGGACGGGGGGCATGTTCAGCTATAGCAATCAGCCCCAGCATTTT. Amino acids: CASSRAGTGGMFSYSNQPQHF.

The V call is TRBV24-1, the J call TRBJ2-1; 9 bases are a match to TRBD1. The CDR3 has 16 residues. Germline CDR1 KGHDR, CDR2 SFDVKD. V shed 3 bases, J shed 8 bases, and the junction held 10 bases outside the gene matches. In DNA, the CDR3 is TGTGCCACCAGTGATGCCAAACAGGGGGCGAGTGATGAGCAGTTCTTC. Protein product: CATSDAKQGASDEQFF.

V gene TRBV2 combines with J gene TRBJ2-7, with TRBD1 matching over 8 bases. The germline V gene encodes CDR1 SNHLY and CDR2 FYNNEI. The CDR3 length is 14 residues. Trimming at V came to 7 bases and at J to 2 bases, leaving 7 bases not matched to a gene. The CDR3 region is CASKVGQDAYEQYF. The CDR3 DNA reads TGTGCCAGCAAGGTGGGACAGGATGCCTACGAGCAGTACTTC.

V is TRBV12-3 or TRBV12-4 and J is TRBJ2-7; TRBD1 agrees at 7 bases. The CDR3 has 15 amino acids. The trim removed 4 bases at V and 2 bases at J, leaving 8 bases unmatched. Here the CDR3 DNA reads TGTGCCAGCAGTTCGCCCCCGACAGGGACCTACGAGCAGTACTTC. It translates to CASSSPPTGTYEQYF.

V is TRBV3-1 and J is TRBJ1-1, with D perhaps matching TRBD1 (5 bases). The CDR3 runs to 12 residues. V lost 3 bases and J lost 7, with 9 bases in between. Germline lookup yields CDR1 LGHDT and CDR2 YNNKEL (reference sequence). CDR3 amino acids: CASSQTEGEAFF. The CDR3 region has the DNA TGTGCCAGCAGCCAGACAGAAGGTGAAGCTTTCTTT.

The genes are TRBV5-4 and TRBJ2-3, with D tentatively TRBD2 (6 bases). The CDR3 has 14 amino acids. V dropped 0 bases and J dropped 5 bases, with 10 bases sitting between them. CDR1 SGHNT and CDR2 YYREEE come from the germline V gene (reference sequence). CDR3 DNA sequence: TGTGCCAGCAGCTTGGGCGGGGACCGAGATACGCAGTATTTT. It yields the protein CASSLGGDRDTQYF.

In nucleotides, the CDR3 is TGCAGCGTTGAAGTGAATGGGGCAGGGGGTTCTGGCTACACCTTC. Protein: CSVEVNGAGGSGYTF. This chain connects TRBV29-1 to TRBJ1-2, with 7 bases aligning to TRBD1. CDR1 is SQVTM and CDR2 is ANQGSEA in the germline V gene. This CDR3 contains 15 residues. The V segment lost 1 base and the J segment 7 bases; nucleotides outside the gene matches: 12.

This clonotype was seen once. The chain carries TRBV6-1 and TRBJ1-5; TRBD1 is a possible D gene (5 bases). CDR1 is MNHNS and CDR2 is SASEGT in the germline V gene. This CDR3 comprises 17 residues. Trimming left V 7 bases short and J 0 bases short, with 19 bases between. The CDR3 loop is CASIRSGGADSNQPQHF. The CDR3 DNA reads TGTGCCAGCATCCGATCGGGGGGAGCCGATAGCAATCAGCCCCAGCATTTT.

The CDR3 protein is CASSDTGKGAYEQYF. In DNA, the CDR3 is TGTGCCAGCAGTGACACAGGGAAGGGAGCCTACGAGCAGTACTTC. The chain links TRBV25-1 to TRBJ2-7; the D gene is possibly TRBD1 (6 bases). The V end lost 3 bases, the J end lost 2 bases, and 14 bases lay between the germline ends. This CDR3 region has 15 residues. CDR1 and CDR2 from the germline V gene are MGHDK and SYGVNS.

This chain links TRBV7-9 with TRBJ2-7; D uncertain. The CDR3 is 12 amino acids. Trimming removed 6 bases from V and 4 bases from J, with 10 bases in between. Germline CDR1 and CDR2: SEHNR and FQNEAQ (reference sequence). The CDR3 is CASSFTYYEQYF. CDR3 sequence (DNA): TGTGCCAGCAGTTTTACCTATTACGAGCAGTACTTC. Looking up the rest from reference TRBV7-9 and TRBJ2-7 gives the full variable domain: DTGVSQNPRHKITKRGQNVTFRCDPISEHNRLYWYRQTLGQGPEFLTYFQNEAQLEKSRLLSDRFSAERPKGSFSTLEIQRTEQGDSAMYLCASSFTYYEQYFGPGTRLTVT.

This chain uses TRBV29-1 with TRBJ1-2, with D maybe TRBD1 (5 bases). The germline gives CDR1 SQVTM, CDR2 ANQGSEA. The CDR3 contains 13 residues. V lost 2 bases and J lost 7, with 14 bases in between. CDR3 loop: CSVELRELSGYTF. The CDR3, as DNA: TGCAGCGTTGAACTCAGGGAGTTGAGTGGCTACACCTTC.

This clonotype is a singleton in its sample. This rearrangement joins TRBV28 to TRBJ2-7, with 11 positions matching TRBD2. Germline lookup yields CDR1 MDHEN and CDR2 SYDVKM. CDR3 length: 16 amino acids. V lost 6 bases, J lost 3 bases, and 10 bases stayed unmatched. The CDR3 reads CASSQTSSGGLYEQYV. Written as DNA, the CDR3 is TGTGCCAGCAGCCAAACGTCTAGCGGGGGGCTCTACGAGCAGTACGTC.

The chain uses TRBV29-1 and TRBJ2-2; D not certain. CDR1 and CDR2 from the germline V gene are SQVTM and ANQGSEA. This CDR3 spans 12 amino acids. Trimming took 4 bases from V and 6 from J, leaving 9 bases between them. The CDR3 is CSVASLAGELFF. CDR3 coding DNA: TGCAGCGTTGCCTCTTTGGCCGGGGAGCTGTTTTTT.

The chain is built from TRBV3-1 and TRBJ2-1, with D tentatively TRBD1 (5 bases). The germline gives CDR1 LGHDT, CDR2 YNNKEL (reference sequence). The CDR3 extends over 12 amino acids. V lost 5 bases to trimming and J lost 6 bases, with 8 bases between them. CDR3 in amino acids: CASSFDSNEQFF. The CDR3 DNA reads TGTGCCAGCAGCTTTGACAGCAATGAGCAGTTCTTC.

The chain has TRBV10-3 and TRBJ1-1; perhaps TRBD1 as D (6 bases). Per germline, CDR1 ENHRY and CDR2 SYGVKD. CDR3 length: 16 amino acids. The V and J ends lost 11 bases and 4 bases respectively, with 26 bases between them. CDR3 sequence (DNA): TGTGCCGTCCACTCACAGGGTACTGTTGGTAGCACTGAAGCTTTCTTT. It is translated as CAVHSQGTVGSTEAFF.

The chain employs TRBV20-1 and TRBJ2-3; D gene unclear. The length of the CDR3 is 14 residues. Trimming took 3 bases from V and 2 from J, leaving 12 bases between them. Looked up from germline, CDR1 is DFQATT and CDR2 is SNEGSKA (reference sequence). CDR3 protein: CSARVPPYTDTQYF. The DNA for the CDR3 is TGCAGTGCTAGGGTCCCCCCATACACAGATACGCAGTATTTT.

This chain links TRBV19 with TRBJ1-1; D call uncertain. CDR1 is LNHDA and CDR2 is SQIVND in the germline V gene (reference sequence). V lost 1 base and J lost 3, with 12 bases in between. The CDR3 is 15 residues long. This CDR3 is CASSIGGGRYTEAFF. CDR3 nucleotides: TGTGCCAGTAGTATAGGTGGCGGTCGGTACACTGAAGCTTTCTTT.

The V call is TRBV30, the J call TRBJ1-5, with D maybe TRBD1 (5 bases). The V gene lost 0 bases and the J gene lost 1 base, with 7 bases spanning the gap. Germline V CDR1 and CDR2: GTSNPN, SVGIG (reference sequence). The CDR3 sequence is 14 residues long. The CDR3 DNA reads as TGTGCCTGGAGTGTACCAGGGAGCAATCAGCCCCAGCATTTT. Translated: CAWSVPGSNQPQHF.

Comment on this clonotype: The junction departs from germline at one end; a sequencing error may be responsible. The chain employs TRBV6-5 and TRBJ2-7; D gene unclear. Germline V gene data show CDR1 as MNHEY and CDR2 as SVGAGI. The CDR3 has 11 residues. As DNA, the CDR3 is TGTGCCAGCAGTTACTCCTCCGAGCAGTACTTC. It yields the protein CASSYSSEQYF.

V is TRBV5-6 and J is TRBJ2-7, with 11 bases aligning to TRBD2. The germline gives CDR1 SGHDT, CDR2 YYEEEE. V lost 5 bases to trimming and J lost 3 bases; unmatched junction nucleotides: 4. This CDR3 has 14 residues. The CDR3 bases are TGTGCCAGCAGACCTACTAGCGGGGGCTACGAGCAGTACGTC. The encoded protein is CASRPTSGGYEQYV.

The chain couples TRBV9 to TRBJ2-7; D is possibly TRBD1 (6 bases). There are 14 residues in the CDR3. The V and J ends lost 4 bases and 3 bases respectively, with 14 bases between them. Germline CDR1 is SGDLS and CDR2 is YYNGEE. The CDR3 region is CASSYGTRVYEQYF. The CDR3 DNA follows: TGTGCCAGCAGCTACGGGACAAGAGTCTACGAGCAGTACTTC.